The TCR beta chain described here comes from a study of blood T cell repertoires in COVID-19. Study summary: The analysed material was cDNA or gDNA that came from T cells, B-cell-depleted T cells, or PBMCs.

The CDR3 extends over 15 amino acids. Losses at the gene ends were 5 bases for V and 2 bases for J; bases not matched to a gene: 5. CDR1 MDHEN and CDR2 SYDVKM come from the germline V gene. Authors' methods: Reference gene primer amplification gave estimated nucleated cell counts. The protocol was immunoSEQ multiplex PCR, while the TCRdb copy is restricted to in-frame clones and leaves out a portion. Clone size and V and J calls were adopted from that table, with D and trimming inferred from the DNA. The repertoire holds 110,000 or so clones, over 70% seen once, with about 1.6% in the top ten. The receptor's source is a man aged 50-59 years with acute or convalescent COVID-19. The sample consisted of peripheral blood. This rearrangement joins TRBV28 to TRBJ2-7; 11 bases are shared with TRBD2. CDR3 amino acids: CASSLLSGGAYEQYF. The CDR3 DNA reads TGTGCCAGCAGTCTACTTAGCGGGGGGGCCTACGAGCAGTACTTC.